This is a list of T cell receptor beta chains from one sample in a study of identical twins. One entry per CDR3 protein results from TCRdb running MiXCR on the 5' RACE reads. The sample carries about 430,000 distinct CDR3 sequences, around a sixth recorded once. The sample comprised naive T cells sorted from blood. All receptors come from a man in his fifties or sixties in good health. The CDR3 runs from the conserved cysteine through the conserved F or W. D genes are given only for firm matches. Not all rows give a size; the values are once, few, many and, for expanded clones, a class.

size: -
D: -
V: TRBV5-1
J: TRBJ2-1
DNA: TGCGCCAGCATCAGTAGCTCCTACAATGAGCAGTTCTTC
CDR3: CASISSSYNEQFF

size: -
D: -
V: TRBV20-1
J: TRBJ2-1
DNA: TGCAGTGCTAGCGCAGGGGATGAGCAGTTCTTC
CDR3: CSASAGDEQFF

size: -
D: TRBD1
V: TRBV10-3
J: TRBJ2-7
DNA: TGTGCCATCAGTGAGTTGCGGACAGGGCATCCCTACGAGCAGTACTTC
CDR3: CAISELRTGHPYEQYF

size: -
D: -
V: TRBV28
J: TRBJ2-1
DNA: TGTGCCAGCAGCTGGACAAATGGATACAATGAGCAGTTCTTC
CDR3: CASSWTNGYNEQFF

size: -
D: -
V: TRBV3-1
J: TRBJ1-2
DNA: TGTGCCAGCAGCCAAGTTACCACCCTGGGCTATGGCTACACCTTC
CDR3: CASSQVTTLGYGYTF

size: -
D: TRBD2
V: TRBV6-1
J: TRBJ2-7
DNA: TGTGCCAGCAGGAAAGCGGGGGGAGGCTACGAGCAGTACTTC
CDR3: CASRKAGGGYEQYF

size: few
D: -
V: TRBV5-1
J: TRBJ1-1
DNA: TGCGCCAGCAGCCCCACGGGGGATAACACTGAAGCTTTCTTT
CDR3: CASSPTGDNTEAFF

size: -
D: TRBD1
V: TRBV20-1
J: TRBJ1-5
DNA: TGCAGTGCTATTACGACAGGGGGTTTAAATCAGCCCCAGCATTTT
CDR3: CSAITTGGLNQPQHF

size: -
D: TRBD1
V: TRBV6-5
J: TRBJ2-6
DNA: TGTGCCAGCAGTTCCCGGGACAGGGGGTTGGGCGGGGCCAACGTCCTGACTTTC
CDR3: CASSSRDRGLGGANVLTF

size: -
D: -
V: TRBV20-1
J: TRBJ2-2
DNA: TGCAGTCTAAACTTAGAGAACACCGGGGAGCTGTTTTTT
CDR3: CSLNLENTGELFF

size: many
D: TRBD2
V: TRBV12-3/TRBV12-4
J: TRBJ2-7
DNA: TGTGCCAGCAGTCCAGGACTAGCGGGAGCCTACGAGCAGTACTTC
CDR3: CASSPGLAGAYEQYF

size: -
D: -
V: TRBV20-1
J: TRBJ2-2
DNA: TGCAGTGCTAGACTTGGGGGGACCGCCGGGGAGCTGTTTTTT
CDR3: CSARLGGTAGELFF

size: -
D: TRBD1
V: TRBV5-1
J: TRBJ2-3
DNA: TGCGCCAGCAGTTTGACAGGGGGAGGAGGCACAGATACGCAGTATTTT
CDR3: CASSLTGGGGTDTQYF

size: once
D: TRBD1
V: TRBV27
J: TRBJ2-1
DNA: TGTGCCAGCAGTGTATATTTGGACAGGGGGTTTAATGAGCAGTTCTTC
CDR3: CASSVYLDRGFNEQFF

size: -
D: TRBD2
V: TRBV9
J: TRBJ2-1
DNA: TGTGCCAGCAGCGTAGGAACGGTCCTAGCGGGAGTCTACAATGAGCAGTTCTTC
CDR3: CASSVGTVLAGVYNEQFF

size: many
D: TRBD1
V: TRBV5-1
J: TRBJ2-3
DNA: TGCGCCAGCAGCAGAGGACAGGGGCTTAGCACAGATACGCAGTATTTT
CDR3: CASSRGQGLSTDTQYF

size: many
D: TRBD1
V: TRBV18
J: TRBJ2-5
DNA: TGTGCCAGCTCACCACGGACAGGGCGGGAGACCCAGTACTTC
CDR3: CASSPRTGRETQYF

size: -
D: -
V: TRBV6-5
J: TRBJ2-1
DNA: TGTGCCAGCAGTTACTCGATTGGGGGCACGGAGTTCTTC
CDR3: CASSYSIGGTEFF

size: -
D: -
V: TRBV6-2/TRBV6-3
J: TRBJ1-6
DNA: TGTGCCAGCAGCCTAGATCCGGACGGTGCCAATTCACCCCTCCACTTT
CDR3: CASSLDPDGANSPLHF

size: many
D: -
V: TRBV28
J: TRBJ2-7
DNA: TGTGCCAGCAGTTCGGGACCTGGCTATTACGAGCAGTACTTC
CDR3: CASSSGPGYYEQYF

size: -
D: TRBD2
V: TRBV5-1
J: TRBJ2-2
DNA: TGCGCCAGCAGCGGAATAGCGGGAGTGGCTCCCGGGGAGCTGTTTTTT
CDR3: CASSGIAGVAPGELFF

size: few
D: TRBD1
V: TRBV7-6
J: TRBJ1-5
DNA: TGTGCCAGCAGCTTAGCGACAGGGGGTTCTGGTCAGCCCCAGCATTTT
CDR3: CASSLATGGSGQPQHF

size: many
D: -
V: TRBV6-5
J: TRBJ2-2
DNA: TGTGCCAGCAGTTACGCGGGACCACCTTATGGGGAGCTGTTTTTT
CDR3: CASSYAGPPYGELFF

size: few
D: TRBD2
V: TRBV5-1
J: TRBJ2-1
DNA: TGCGCCAGCAGCTTGGAAGGGACTAGCGGGAGCAACGAGCAGTTCTTC
CDR3: CASSLEGTSGSNEQFF

size: many
D: -
V: TRBV5-1
J: TRBJ2-7
DNA: TGCGCCAGCAGCTTGGAAGGGGTGCGGACCTACGAGCAGTACTTC
CDR3: CASSLEGVRTYEQYF

size: many
D: -
V: TRBV10-3
J: TRBJ2-7
DNA: TGTGCCATCAGTGAGTCGATGGTCCGAGGATCCTACGAGCAGTACTTC
CDR3: CAISESMVRGSYEQYF

size: -
D: -
V: TRBV19
J: TRBJ1-4
DNA: TGTGCCAGTAGTATATCCAAGGGGCGGAATGAAAAACTGTTTTTT
CDR3: CASSISKGRNEKLFF

size: many
D: -
V: TRBV5-1
J: TRBJ1-2
DNA: TGCGCCAGCAGCTTGGAACTGCCGGGCGGCTACACCTTC
CDR3: CASSLELPGGYTF

size: few
D: -
V: TRBV4-2
J: TRBJ2-1
DNA: TGTGCCAGCAGCCAAGATCCCCCGTCCTTGTCCGGCGGTGAGCAGTTCTTC
CDR3: CASSQDPPSLSGGEQFF

size: few
D: -
V: TRBV7-6
J: TRBJ1-4
DNA: TGTGCCAGCAGCATGGGGGTGGGAGGATCTAATGAAAAACTGTTTTTT
CDR3: CASSMGVGGSNEKLFF

size: many
D: -
V: TRBV5-1
J: TRBJ1-5
DNA: TGCGCCAGCAGCTTGCGGCAGGACAATCAGCCCCAGCATTTT
CDR3: CASSLRQDNQPQHF